A single T cell receptor beta chain is shown here with its context. Its antigen remains unidentified. Broader study findings: The larger-cohort validation was restricted to a single TCR beta V-J rearrangement rather than whole repertoires. In terms of TCR gene usage, tumor memory CD4+ T cells clustered together with blood and lymph node memory CD4+ cells, as well as with lymph node naive CD4+ cells.

Tregs were sorted as CD4+CD25+CD127-/low cells. Semi-nested PCR with Nested Universal Primer A followed constant-region reverse priming of full-length variable regions. TCRdb reanalysed the 5' RACE reads using MiXCR and keeps one entry per CDR3 protein. The data contain around 44,000 distinct CDR3 sequences, 22% of them singletons. Sequencing was done on a sample of Tregs sorted from blood. This receptor was obtained from a female donor with breast cancer.

The CDR3 sequence is CASSLGTNQETQYF. CDR3 bases: TGCGCCAGCAGCTTGGGTACTAACCAAGAGACCCAGTACTTC. The gene calls are TRBV5-1 and TRBJ2-5; D unclear. The CDR3 is 14 residues long. V lost 0 bases and J lost 0, with 6 bases in between. From germline, CDR1 is SGHRS and CDR2 YFSETQ.